Listed here are 17 T cell receptor beta chains from one sample, sequenced in a study of T cells in women clearing cervical HPV infection. Using immunoSEQ multiplex PCR, the repertoire was profiled, and TCRdb retains in-frame clones only, with some absent. The sample totals over 15,000 clones. Sequencing used blood buffy coat. These receptor sequences come from a woman aged 18 to 75 with a cervical HPV16 infection that either progressed to CIN3+ or cleared (not recorded which).

A word on this clone: The CDR3 is cut off 3 residues early in the read; its end comes from the germline J gene. The V and J genes are TRBV7-9 and TRBJ1-2; D is ambiguous. This CDR3 has 14 residues. CDR1 and CDR2 from the germline V gene are SEHNR and FQNEAQ (reference sequence). This CDR3 reads CASSFLLAADTYTF. CDR3 bases read: TGTGCCAGCAGCTTCCTACTAGCAGCAGATACC.

With respect to this clone: The read falls 3 residues short of the CDR3 end, and the missing part is taken from the germline J gene. The chain recombines TRBV7-2 with TRBJ1-3; unclear D gene. CDR1 and CDR2 from the germline V gene are SGHTA and FQGNSA. This CDR3 is built from 15 residues. V was trimmed by 3 bases and J by 3 bases, leaving 12 bases between them. The CDR3 sequence: CASSFTWRSGNTIYF. The CDR3 DNA, read in part, is TGTGCCAGCAGCTTCACATGGCGGAGTGGAAACACC.

Concerning this clone itself: The CDR3 end is not reached by the read, which stops 3 residues before it; the germline J gene fills it in. This sequence joins TRBV30 and TRBJ1-5; a possible D gene is TRBD1 (6 bases). This CDR3 contains 14 residues. CDR1 and CDR2 (germline): GTSNPN, SVGIG (reference sequence). The germline V and J ends were trimmed by 3 bases and 7 bases, with 16 bases remaining between them. The CDR3 is CAWSERQAHQPQHF. The CDR3 DNA, read in part, is TGTGCCTGGAGCGAGAGACAGGCCCACCAGCCC.

Worth noting for this clone: The missing CDR3 end, 3 residues past where the read stops, is filled in from the germline J gene. The chain carries TRBV27 and TRBJ2-5; D gene ambiguous. Germline-derived CDR1 and CDR2 are MNHEY and SMNVEV (reference sequence). The CDR3 covers 13 residues. Trimming pared 5 bases from V and 5 bases from J, leaving 12 bases between. Partial CDR3 DNA: TGTGCCAGCAGTCCCCGACTCGCGGAGACC. Translation: CASSPRLAET. The entire CDR3 reads CASSPRLAETQYF.

Regarding this clone: The read terminates 3 residues before the CDR3 end, so the remaining end is supplied by the germline J gene. V gene TRBV6-2 or TRBV6-3 combines with J gene TRBJ1-2, with 11 bases matching TRBD1. The germline gives CDR1 MNHEY, CDR2 SVGEGT. J was trimmed by 2 bases and V by 6 bases; bases with no gene match: 2. The CDR3 runs to 14 residues. The covered CDR3 bases are TGTGCCAGCAGCCGGGACAGGGGGAACTATGGC. Its protein is CASSRDRGNYG. The whole CDR3 is CASSRDRGNYGYTF.

This chain's CDR3 is CASSPSTRSGYGYTF. The CDR3 bases that were read are TGTGCCAGCAGCCCGTCAACACGATCGGGCTATGGC. This rearrangement joins TRBV4-2 to TRBJ1-2; D not certain. The read gets to within 3 residues of the CDR3 end, and the germline J gene fills in the rest. The CDR3 is 15 amino acids. V was pared by 4 bases and J by 4 bases, with 16 bases between. Germline assignment: CDR1 LGHNA and CDR2 YNFKEQ.

Points on this clone: The observed sequence ends 3 residues before the CDR3 terminus, with the missing tail filled in from the germline J gene. The chain carries TRBV5-1 and TRBJ1-2; 12 bases are shared with TRBD1. Germline values: CDR1 SGHRS, CDR2 YFSETQ. This CDR3 spans 15 amino acids. Incomplete CDR3 DNA: TGCGCCAGCAGCTCGGGACAGGGGGCCATCTACGAC. Encoded protein: CASSSGQGAIYD. The entire CDR3 is CASSSGQGAIYDYTF.

About this clone itself: The read is 3 residues too short to cover the CDR3 end, so that end is filled in from the germline J gene. The V gene is TRBV5-6, the J gene TRBJ2-2; D is ambiguous. The length of the CDR3 is 14 residues. Germline loops: CDR1 SGHDT, CDR2 YYEEEE. The CDR3 sequence: CASSLVATNEKLFF. Partial CDR3 DNA: TGTGCCAGCAGCTTGGTTGCAACTAATGAAAAG.

Note on this clone: The DNA ends 3 residues before the CDR3 does, and the rest of the CDR3 is filled in from the germline J gene. This chain links TRBV7-9 with TRBJ2-3; TRBD1 agrees at 7 bases. V shed 6 bases and J 1 base; nucleotides not matched to a gene: 4. CDR1 SEHNR and CDR2 FQNEAQ come from the germline V gene (reference sequence). The CDR3 loop spans 14 amino acids. The CDR3 reads CASSQTGGTDTQYF. The covered CDR3 bases are TGTGCCAGCAGTCAAACAGGGGGCACAGATACG. Full variable domain (rest looked up from reference TRBV7-9 and TRBJ2-3): DTGVSQNPRHKITKRGQNVTFRCDPISEHNRLYWYRQTLGQGPEFLTYFQNEAQLEKSRLLSDRFSAERPKGSFSTLEIQRTEQGDSAMYLCASSQTGGTDTQYFGPGTRLTVL.

The CDR3 sequence is CASSLQGANSPLHF. The DNA read from the CDR3 is TGCGCCAGCAGCTTACAGGGGGCTAATTCACCC. V gene TRBV5-1 combines with J gene TRBJ1-6; 9 bases agree with TRBD1. The CDR3 end lies 3 residues beyond the end of the read and is filled in from the germline J gene. V shed 2 bases and J 6 bases; nucleotides not matched to a gene: 0. The germline gives CDR1 SGHRS, CDR2 YFSETQ. The CDR3 consists of 14 residues.

Regarding this clone: The sequenced fragment ends 3 residues before the CDR3 boundary, so the rest is inferred from the germline J gene. The gene calls are TRBV27 and TRBJ2-7; TRBD1 matches 9 bases. CDR1 is MNHEY, CDR2 SMNVEV, per germline (reference sequence). The CDR3 extends over 15 amino acids. The V segment lost 3 bases and the J segment 4 bases; nucleotides outside the gene matches: 7. CDR3 bases read: TGTGCCAGCAGTTTGAACCCGGGACAGGGATACGAG. It translates to CASSLNPGQGYE. The CDR3 as a whole reads CASSLNPGQGYEQYF.

As for this clone: The observed sequence ends 3 residues before the CDR3 terminus, with the missing tail filled in from the germline J gene. The chain employs TRBV7-2 and TRBJ2-2; no reliable D call. The germline gives CDR1 SGHTA, CDR2 FQGNSA. CDR3 length: 14 amino acids. This chain's CDR3 is CASSSLQSNSPLFF. The DNA read from the CDR3 is TGTGCCAGCAGCTCGTTGCAGAGTAATTCACCG. Variable domain in full (rest from reference TRBV7-2 and TRBJ2-2): GAGVSQSPSNKVTEKGKDVELRCDPISGHTALYWYRQSLGQGLEFLIYFQGNSAPDKSGLPSDRFSAERTGGSVSTLTIQRTQQEDSAVYLCASSSLQSNSPLFFGEGSRLTVL.

Concerning this clone itself: The sequenced fragment ends 3 residues before the CDR3 boundary, so the rest is inferred from the germline J gene. The chain joins TRBV7-3 to TRBJ2-6; 8 positions agree with TRBD1. V was pared by 5 bases and J by 1 base, with 7 bases of the junction left unmatched. Germline V gene sequence: CDR1 SGHTA, CDR2 FQGTGA. The CDR3 extends over 17 amino acids. The CDR3 reads CASSVGQGASGANVLTF. CDR3 DNA (partial): TGTGCCAGCAGCGTCGGACAGGGCGCGTCTGGGGCCAACGTC.

With regard to this clone: The CDR3 end is not reached by the read, which stops 3 residues before it; the germline J gene fills it in. This chain connects TRBV7-2 to TRBJ1-2; 7 bases agree with TRBD1. The CDR3 is made up of 15 amino acids. Looked up from germline, CDR1 is SGHTA and CDR2 is FQGNSA. Losses at the gene ends were 5 bases for V and 4 bases for J; bases not matched to a gene: 10. CDR3 protein: CASSPPAGGRYGYTF. The CDR3 DNA, read in part, is TGTGCCAGCAGCCCACCAGCAGGGGGTCGCTATGGC.

Frequency places this clone as medium-sized (0.01 to 0.1%). Read sequence stops 3 residues before the CDR3 end, and the germline J gene provides the missing end. This chain joins TRBV6-1 and TRBJ2-7; 9 bases map to TRBD2. This CDR3 has 15 residues. Trimming cost V 2 bases and J 0 bases; bases outside gene matches: 2. Germline CDR1 is MNHNS and CDR2 is SASEGT. The CDR3 DNA, read in part, is TGTGCCAGCAGTGAACTAGCGGGGAGCTCCTACGAG. Translated: CASSELAGSSYE. The entire CDR3 is CASSELAGSSYEQYF.

To note about this clone: The CDR3 extends 3 residues past the end of the read, so its final part is completed from the germline J gene. The chain couples TRBV30 to TRBJ1-1; D is undetermined. The CDR3 is 13 amino acids. Trimming cost V 3 bases and J 2 bases, with 10 bases left between them. Germline V lookup: CDR1 GTSNPN, CDR2 SVGIG (reference sequence). CDR3 sequence: CAWRGGFNTEAFF. The sequenced part of the CDR3 DNA is TGTGCCTGGAGAGGAGGGTTCAACACTGAA.

A remark on this clone: The read terminates 3 residues before the CDR3 end, so the remaining end is supplied by the germline J gene. The chain couples TRBV7-9 to TRBJ1-1; D perhaps matches TRBD1 (6 bases). Trimming removed 6 bases from V and 5 bases from J, with 10 bases in between. CDR3 size: 12 residues. The germline V gene has CDR1 SEHNR and CDR2 FQNEAQ (reference sequence). The part of the CDR3 DNA that was read is TGTGCCAGCAGTAGGGGGTCAACTGAA. Its translation is CASSRGSTE. The entire CDR3 protein reads CASSRGSTEAFF.